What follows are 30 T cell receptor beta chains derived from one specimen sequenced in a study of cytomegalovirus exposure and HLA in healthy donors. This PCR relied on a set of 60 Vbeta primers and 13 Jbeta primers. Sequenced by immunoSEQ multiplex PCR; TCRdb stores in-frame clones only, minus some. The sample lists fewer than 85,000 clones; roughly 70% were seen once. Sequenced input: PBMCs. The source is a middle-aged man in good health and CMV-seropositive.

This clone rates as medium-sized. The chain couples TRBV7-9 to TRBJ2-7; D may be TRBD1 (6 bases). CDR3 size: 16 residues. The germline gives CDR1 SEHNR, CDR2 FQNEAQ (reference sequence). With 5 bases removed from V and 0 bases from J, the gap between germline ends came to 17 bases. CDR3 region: CASSAAGTRYSYEQYF. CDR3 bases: TGTGCCAGCAGCGCCGCCGGGACACGGTACTCCTACGAGCAGTACTTC.

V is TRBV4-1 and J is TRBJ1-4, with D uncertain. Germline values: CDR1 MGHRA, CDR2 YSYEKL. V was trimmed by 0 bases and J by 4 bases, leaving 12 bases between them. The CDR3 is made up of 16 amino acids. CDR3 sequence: CASSQDAAGLNEKLFF. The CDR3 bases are TGCGCCAGCAGCCAAGACGCGGCGGGCCTTAATGAAAAACTGTTTTTT.

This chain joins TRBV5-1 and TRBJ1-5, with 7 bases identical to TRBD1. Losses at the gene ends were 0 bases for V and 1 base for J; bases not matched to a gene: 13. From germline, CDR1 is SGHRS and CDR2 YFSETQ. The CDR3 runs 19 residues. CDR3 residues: CASSLVIGSGGPSNQPQHF. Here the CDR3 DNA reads TGCGCCAGCAGCTTGGTTATTGGCTCAGGGGGACCGAGCAATCAGCCCCAGCATTTT.

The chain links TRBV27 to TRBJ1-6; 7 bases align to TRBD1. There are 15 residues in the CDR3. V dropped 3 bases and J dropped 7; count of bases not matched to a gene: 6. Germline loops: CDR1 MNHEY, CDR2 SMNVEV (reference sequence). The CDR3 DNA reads TGTGCCAGCAGTTTTTCCGGGACAGAGAATTCACCCCTCCACTTT. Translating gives CASSFSGTENSPLHF.

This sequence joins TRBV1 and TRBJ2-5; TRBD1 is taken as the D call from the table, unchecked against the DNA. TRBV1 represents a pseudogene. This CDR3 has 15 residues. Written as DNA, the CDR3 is TGCACCAGCAGCCAAGATTTCCAGATACAAGAGACCCAGTACTTC. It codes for CTSSQDFQIQETQYF.

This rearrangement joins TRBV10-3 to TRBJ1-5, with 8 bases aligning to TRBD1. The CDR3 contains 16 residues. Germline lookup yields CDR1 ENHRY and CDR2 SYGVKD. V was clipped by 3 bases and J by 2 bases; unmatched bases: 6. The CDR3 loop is CAISEPQGGGNQPQHF. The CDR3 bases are TGTGCCATCAGTGAACCACAGGGGGGAGGCAATCAGCCCCAGCATTTT.

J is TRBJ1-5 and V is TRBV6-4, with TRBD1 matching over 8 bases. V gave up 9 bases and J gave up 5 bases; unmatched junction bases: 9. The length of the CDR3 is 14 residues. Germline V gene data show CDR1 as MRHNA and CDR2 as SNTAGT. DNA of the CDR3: TGTGCCAGTAGGCGGGACAGGCTTTATCAGCCCCAGCATTTT. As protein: CASRRDRLYQPQHF.

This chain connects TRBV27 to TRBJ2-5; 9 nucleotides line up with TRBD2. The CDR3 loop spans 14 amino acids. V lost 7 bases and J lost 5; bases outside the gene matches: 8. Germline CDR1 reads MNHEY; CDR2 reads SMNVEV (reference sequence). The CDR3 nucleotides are TGTGCCAGCACCGCAGCGGGAGGCATGGAGACCCAGTACTTC. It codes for CASTAAGGMETQYF.

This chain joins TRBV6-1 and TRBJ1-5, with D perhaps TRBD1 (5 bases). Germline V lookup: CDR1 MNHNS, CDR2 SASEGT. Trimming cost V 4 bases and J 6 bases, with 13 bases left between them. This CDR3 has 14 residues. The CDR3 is CASSGQLTSQPQHF. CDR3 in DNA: TGTGCCAGCAGTGGACAGCTGACAAGTCAGCCCCAGCATTTT.

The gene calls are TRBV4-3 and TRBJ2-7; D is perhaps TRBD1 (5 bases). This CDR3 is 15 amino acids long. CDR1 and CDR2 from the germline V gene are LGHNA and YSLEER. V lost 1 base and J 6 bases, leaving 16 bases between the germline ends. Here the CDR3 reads CASSQGAGRLGEQYF. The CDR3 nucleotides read TGCGCCAGCAGCCAAGGGGCAGGGCGGCTGGGCGAGCAGTACTTC.

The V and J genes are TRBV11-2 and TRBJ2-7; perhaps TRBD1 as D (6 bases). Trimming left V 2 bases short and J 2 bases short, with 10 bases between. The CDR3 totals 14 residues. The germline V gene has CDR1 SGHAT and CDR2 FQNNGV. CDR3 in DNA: TGTGCCAGCAGCTTAATACAGGGCGCCTACGAGCAGTACTTC. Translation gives CASSLIQGAYEQYF.

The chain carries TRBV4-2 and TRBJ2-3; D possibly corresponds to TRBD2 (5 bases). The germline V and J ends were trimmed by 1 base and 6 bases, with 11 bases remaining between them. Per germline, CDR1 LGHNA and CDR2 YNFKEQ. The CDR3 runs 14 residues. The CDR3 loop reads CASSQGLEGDTQYF. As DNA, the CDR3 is TGTGCCAGCAGCCAAGGGCTCGAGGGCGATACGCAGTATTTT.

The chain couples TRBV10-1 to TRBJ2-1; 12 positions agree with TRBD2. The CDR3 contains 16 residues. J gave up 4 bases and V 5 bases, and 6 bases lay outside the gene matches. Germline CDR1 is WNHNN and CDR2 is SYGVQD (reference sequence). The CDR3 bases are TGCGCCAGCAGTCTGGGACTAGCGGGCATTTACAATGAGCAGTTCTTC. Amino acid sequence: CASSLGLAGIYNEQFF.

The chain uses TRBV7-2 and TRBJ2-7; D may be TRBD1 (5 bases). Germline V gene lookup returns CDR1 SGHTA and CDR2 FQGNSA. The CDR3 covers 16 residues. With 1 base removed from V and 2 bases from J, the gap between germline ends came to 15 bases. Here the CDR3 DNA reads TGTGCCAGCAGCTTAGTCGACAGACCTCCCGCCTACGAGCAGTACTTC. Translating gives CASSLVDRPPAYEQYF. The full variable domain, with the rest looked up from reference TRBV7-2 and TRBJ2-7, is GAGVSQSPSNKVTEKGKDVELRCDPISGHTALYWYRQSLGQGLEFLIYFQGNSAPDKSGLPSDRFSAERTGGSVSTLTIQRTQQEDSAVYLCASSLVDRPPAYEQYFGPGTRLTVT.

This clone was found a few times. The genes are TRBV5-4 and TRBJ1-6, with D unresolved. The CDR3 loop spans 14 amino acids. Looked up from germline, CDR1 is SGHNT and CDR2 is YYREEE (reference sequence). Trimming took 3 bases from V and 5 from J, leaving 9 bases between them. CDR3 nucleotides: TGTGCCAGCAGCTCACAGAGAGATAATTCACCCCTCCACTTT. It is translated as CASSSQRDNSPLHF.

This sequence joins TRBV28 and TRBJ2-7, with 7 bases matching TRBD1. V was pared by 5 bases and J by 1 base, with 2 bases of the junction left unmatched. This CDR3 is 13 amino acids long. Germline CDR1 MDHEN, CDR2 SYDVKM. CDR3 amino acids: CASSLTGSYEQYF. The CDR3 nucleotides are TGTGCCAGCAGTCTGACAGGGTCCTACGAGCAGTACTTC.

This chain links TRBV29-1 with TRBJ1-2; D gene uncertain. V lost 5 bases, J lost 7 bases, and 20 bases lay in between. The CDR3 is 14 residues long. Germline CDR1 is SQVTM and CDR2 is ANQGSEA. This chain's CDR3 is CSVLSGGGFGGYTF. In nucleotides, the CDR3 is TGCAGCGTTTTGAGCGGCGGAGGGTTCGGTGGCTACACCTTC. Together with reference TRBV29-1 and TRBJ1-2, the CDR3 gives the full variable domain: SAVISQKPSRDICQRGTSLTIQCQVDSQVTMMFWYRQQPGQSLTLIATANQGSEATYESGFVIDKFPISRPNLTFSTLTVSNMSPEDSSIYLCSVLSGGGFGGYTFGSGTRLTVV.

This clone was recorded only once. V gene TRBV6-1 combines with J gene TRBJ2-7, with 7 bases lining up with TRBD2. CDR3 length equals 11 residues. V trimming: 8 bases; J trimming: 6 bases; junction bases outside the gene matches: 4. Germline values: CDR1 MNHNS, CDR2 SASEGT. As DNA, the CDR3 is TGTGCCAGCTTGTGGGAGGGCGAGCAGTACTTC. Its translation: CASLWEGEQYF.

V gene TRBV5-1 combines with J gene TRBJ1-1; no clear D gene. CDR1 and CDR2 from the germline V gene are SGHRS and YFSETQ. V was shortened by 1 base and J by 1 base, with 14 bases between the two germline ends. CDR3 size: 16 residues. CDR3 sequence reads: CASSLNGESGNTEAFF. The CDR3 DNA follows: TGCGCCAGCAGCTTGAATGGGGAGTCGGGGAACACTGAAGCTTTCTTT.

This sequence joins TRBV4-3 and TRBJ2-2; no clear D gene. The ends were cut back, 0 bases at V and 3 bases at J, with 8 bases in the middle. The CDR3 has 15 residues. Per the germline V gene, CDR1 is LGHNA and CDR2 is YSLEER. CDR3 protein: CASSQDMAYTGELFF. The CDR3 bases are TGCGCCAGCAGCCAAGATATGGCCTACACCGGGGAGCTGTTTTTT.

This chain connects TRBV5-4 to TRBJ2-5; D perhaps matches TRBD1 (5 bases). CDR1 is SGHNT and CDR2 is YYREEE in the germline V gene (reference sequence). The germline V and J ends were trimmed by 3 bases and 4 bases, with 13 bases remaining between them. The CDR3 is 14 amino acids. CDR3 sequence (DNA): TGTGCCAGCAGCTCCCAAGGGGCGTCAGAGACCCAGTACTTC. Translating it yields CASSSQGASETQYF.

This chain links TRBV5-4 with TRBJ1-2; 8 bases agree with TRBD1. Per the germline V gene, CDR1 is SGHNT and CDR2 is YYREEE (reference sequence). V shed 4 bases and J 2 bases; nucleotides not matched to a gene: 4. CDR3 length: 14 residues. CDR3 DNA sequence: TGTGCCAGCAGCAAGGACAGGGAGAACTATGGCTACACCTTC. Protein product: CASSKDRENYGYTF.

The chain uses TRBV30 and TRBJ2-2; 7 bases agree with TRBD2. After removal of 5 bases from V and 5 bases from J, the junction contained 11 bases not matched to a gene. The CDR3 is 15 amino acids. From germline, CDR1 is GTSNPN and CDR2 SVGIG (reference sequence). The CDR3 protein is CAWPWGGRDTGELFF. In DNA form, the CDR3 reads TGTGCCTGGCCCTGGGGGGGGAGAGATACCGGGGAGCTGTTTTTT. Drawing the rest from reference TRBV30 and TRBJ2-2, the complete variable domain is SQTIHQWPATLVQPVGSPLSLECTVEGTSNPNLYWYRQAAGRGLQLLFYSVGIGQISSEVPQNLSASRPQDRQFILSSKKLLLSDSGFYLCAWPWGGRDTGELFFGEGSRLTVL.

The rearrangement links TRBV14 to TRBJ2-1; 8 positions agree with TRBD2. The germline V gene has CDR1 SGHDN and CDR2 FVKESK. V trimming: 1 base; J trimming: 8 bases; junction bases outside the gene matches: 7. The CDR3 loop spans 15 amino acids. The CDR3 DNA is TGTGCCAGCAGCCAAGTGAGCGGGAGTGATGATGAGCAGTTCTTC. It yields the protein CASSQVSGSDDEQFF.

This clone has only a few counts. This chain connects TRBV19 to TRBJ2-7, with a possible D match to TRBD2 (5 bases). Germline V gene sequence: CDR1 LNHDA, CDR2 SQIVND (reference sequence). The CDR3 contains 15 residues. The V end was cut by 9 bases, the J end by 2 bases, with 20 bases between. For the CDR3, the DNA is TGTGCCAGCTCTAACCGGGATACTATTACCTACGAGCAGTACTTC. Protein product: CASSNRDTITYEQYF.

CDR3 amino acids: CSVNRDYEQYF. Written as DNA, the CDR3 is TGCAGCGTTAACAGGGATTACGAGCAGTACTTC. This sequence joins TRBV29-1 and TRBJ2-5, with a possible D match to TRBD1 (6 bases). The DNA matches TRBJ2-7 better at its end, which makes the J call doubtful. Germline V gene data show CDR1 as SQVTM and CDR2 as ANQGSEA. The CDR3 is 11 amino acids.

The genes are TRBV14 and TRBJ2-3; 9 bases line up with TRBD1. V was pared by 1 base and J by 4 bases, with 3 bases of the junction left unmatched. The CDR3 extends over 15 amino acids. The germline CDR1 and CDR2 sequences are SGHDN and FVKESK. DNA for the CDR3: TGTGCCAGCAGCCAAGGGACAGGGGCCCCAGATACGCAGTATTTT. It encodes CASSQGTGAPDTQYF.

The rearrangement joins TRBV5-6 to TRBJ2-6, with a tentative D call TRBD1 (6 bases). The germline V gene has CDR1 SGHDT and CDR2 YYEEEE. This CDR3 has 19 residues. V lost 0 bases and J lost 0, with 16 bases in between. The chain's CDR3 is CASSLGGTGTNSGANVLTF. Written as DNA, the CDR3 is TGTGCCAGCAGCTTGGGAGGAACAGGGACAAACTCTGGGGCCAACGTCCTGACTTTC.

The CDR3 is CAISESAAGGGETQYF. CDR3 DNA sequence: TGTGCCATCAGTGAGTCGGCGGCAGGGGGAGGAGAGACCCAGTACTTC. This chain connects TRBV10-3 to TRBJ2-5, with D possibly being TRBD1 (7 bases). Trimming pared 0 bases from V and 4 bases from J, leaving 15 bases between. Germline V gene data show CDR1 as ENHRY and CDR2 as SYGVKD. This CDR3 is built from 16 residues.

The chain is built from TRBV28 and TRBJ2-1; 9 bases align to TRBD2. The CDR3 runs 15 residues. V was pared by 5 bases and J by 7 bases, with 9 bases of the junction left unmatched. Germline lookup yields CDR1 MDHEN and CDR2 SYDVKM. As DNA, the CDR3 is TGTGCCAGCAGTCCTCCGCGGGAGGGCCGGAATGAGCAGTTCTTC. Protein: CASSPPREGRNEQFF. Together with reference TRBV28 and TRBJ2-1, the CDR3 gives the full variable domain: DVKVTQSSRYLVKRTGEKVFLECVQDMDHENMFWYRQDPGLGLRLIYFSYDVKMKEKGDIPEGYSVSREKKERFSLILESASTNQTSMYLCASSPPREGRNEQFFGPGTRLTVL.